This is a list of T cell receptor beta chains from one sample in a study of T cells in localized non-small cell lung cancer. Produced via immunoSEQ multiplex PCR; TCRdb's table is partial and in-frame only. The sample lists fewer than 35,000 clones; over 75% were seen once. The sample consisted of peripheral blood, taken before any cancer treatment. The source is a male donor aged 60 or over with stage III lung adenocarcinoma. The CDR3 runs from the conserved cysteine through the conserved F or W. Fields, in order: clone size, D gene, V gene, J gene, CDR3 protein, CDR3 DNA. A D gene is named only where the DNA matches it firmly. Clone size is given for some rows only: seen once, a few or many times, or a class if the clone is expanded.

clone_size: .
d_call: .
v_call: TRBV5-4
j_call: TRBJ1-3
cdr3_aa: CASSLIGRGNTIYF
cdr3_nt: TGTGCCAGCAGCTTGATAGGGCGGGGAAACACCATATATTTT

clone_size: .
d_call: .
v_call: TRBV7-9
j_call: TRBJ2-7
cdr3_aa: CASSPGRTVSYEQYF
cdr3_nt: TGTGCCAGCAGCCCTGGCCGGACAGTCTCCTACGAGCAGTACTTC

clone_size: once
d_call: .
v_call: TRBV28
j_call: TRBJ1-1
cdr3_aa: CASSPGTGGRGTEAFF
cdr3_nt: TGTGCCAGCAGTCCTGGGACCGGGGGTCGGGGCACTGAAGCTTTCTTT

clone_size: .
d_call: .
v_call: TRBV18
j_call: TRBJ2-5
cdr3_aa: CASSPAIVQETQYF
cdr3_nt: TGTGCCAGCTCACCCGCTATAGTCCAAGAGACCCAGTACTTC

clone_size: .
d_call: TRBD2
v_call: TRBV7-2
j_call: TRBJ2-1
cdr3_aa: CASTDRPLAGDLIF
cdr3_nt: TGTGCCAGCACCGATAGACCTTTAGCGGGGGACTTGATCTTC

clone_size: .
d_call: TRBD1
v_call: TRBV11-1
j_call: TRBJ2-1
cdr3_aa: CASGVTQGAYNEQFF
cdr3_nt: TGTGCCAGCGGAGTCACCCAGGGGGCGTACAATGAGCAGTTCTTC

clone_size: .
d_call: .
v_call: TRBV19
j_call: TRBJ1-1
cdr3_aa: CASSIIAVWGLGDTEAFF
cdr3_nt: TGTGCCAGTAGTATAATCGCGGTTTGGGGGCTAGGAGACACTGAAGCTTTCTTT

clone_size: .
d_call: .
v_call: TRBV6-4
j_call: TRBJ2-3
cdr3_aa: CASSDMGAPLDTQYF
cdr3_nt: TGTGCCAGCAGTGATATGGGAGCCCCGTTGGATACGCAGTATTTT

clone_size: .
d_call: .
v_call: TRBV6-5
j_call: TRBJ2-2
cdr3_aa: CASSGTRPNTGELFF
cdr3_nt: TGTGCCAGCAGTGGGACACGACCGAACACCGGGGAGCTGTTTTTT

clone_size: .
d_call: .
v_call: TRBV9
j_call: TRBJ2-2
cdr3_aa: CASSVEPAVPGELFF
cdr3_nt: TGTGCCAGCAGCGTAGAGCCGGCTGTTCCCGGGGAGCTGTTTTTT

clone_size: .
d_call: .
v_call: TRBV6-5
j_call: TRBJ1-1
cdr3_aa: CASSYSYGMDTEAFF
cdr3_nt: TGTGCCAGCAGTTACTCGTATGGGATGGACACTGAAGCTTTCTTT

clone_size: .
d_call: .
v_call: TRBV7-2
j_call: TRBJ1-1
cdr3_aa: CASATVGGPEAFF
cdr3_nt: TGTGCCAGCGCAACGGTAGGGGGGCCTGAAGCTTTCTTT

clone_size: .
d_call: .
v_call: TRBV29-1
j_call: TRBJ1-2
cdr3_aa: CSVVQTGSLGAGYTF
cdr3_nt: TGCAGCGTGGTACAGACAGGCAGCCTAGGGGCTGGCTACACCTTC

clone_size: .
d_call: TRBD1
v_call: TRBV18
j_call: TRBJ1-5
cdr3_aa: CASSPPTGSGNQPQHF
cdr3_nt: TGTGCCAGCTCACCACCGACAGGGTCGGGGAATCAGCCCCAGCATTTT

clone_size: .
d_call: TRBD1
v_call: TRBV5-1
j_call: TRBJ2-5
cdr3_aa: CASSPGTGQETQYF
cdr3_nt: TGCGCCAGCAGCCCCGGGACAGGGCAAGAGACCCAGTACTTC

clone_size: .
d_call: TRBD1
v_call: TRBV18
j_call: TRBJ1-5
cdr3_aa: CASSQGQALSNQPQHF
cdr3_nt: TGTGCCAGCTCTCAGGGACAGGCTCTTAGCAATCAGCCCCAGCATTTT

clone_size: .
d_call: TRBD1
v_call: TRBV12-5
j_call: TRBJ2-1
cdr3_aa: CASGLSLDRGSYNEQFF
cdr3_nt: TGTGCTAGTGGTTTGTCCCTGGACAGGGGCTCCTACAATGAGCAGTTCTTC

clone_size: .
d_call: .
v_call: TRBV27
j_call: TRBJ2-3
cdr3_aa: CASSPTPPGVVSTDTQYF
cdr3_nt: TGTGCCAGCAGCCCAACCCCCCCGGGAGTAGTGAGCACAGATACGCAGTATTTT

clone_size: .
d_call: TRBD2
v_call: TRBV7-2
j_call: TRBJ2-2
cdr3_aa: CASSFTSGVSGELFF
cdr3_nt: TGTGCCAGCAGCTTCACTAGCGGGGTATCCGGGGAGCTGTTTTTT

clone_size: few
d_call: .
v_call: TRBV19
j_call: TRBJ2-3
cdr3_aa: CASKQGRFTDTQYF
cdr3_nt: TGTGCCAGTAAACAGGGGAGGTTTACAGATACGCAGTATTTT

clone_size: .
d_call: .
v_call: TRBV4-2
j_call: TRBJ2-7
cdr3_aa: CASSQDTGPGDEQYF
cdr3_nt: TGTGCCAGCAGCCAAGACACGGGGCCGGGAGACGAGCAGTACTTC

clone_size: .
d_call: TRBD1
v_call: TRBV19
j_call: TRBJ2-3
cdr3_aa: CASSPGATGGIGTDTQYF
cdr3_nt: TGTGCCAGTAGTCCGGGGGCGACAGGGGGAATAGGCACAGATACGCAGTATTTT

clone_size: .
d_call: TRBD2
v_call: TRBV11-2
j_call: TRBJ2-2
cdr3_aa: CASRQGGVFAGELFF
cdr3_nt: TGTGCCAGCAGGCAGGGAGGGGTTTTTGCCGGGGAGCTGTTTTTT

clone_size: .
d_call: TRBD2
v_call: TRBV6-1
j_call: TRBJ2-5
cdr3_aa: CASSDGTSGETQYF
cdr3_nt: TGTGCCAGCAGTGATGGGACTAGCGGCGAGACCCAGTACTTC

clone_size: once
d_call: .
v_call: TRBV10-1
j_call: TRBJ2-1
cdr3_aa: CASSPGSGPAYNEQFF
cdr3_nt: TGCGCCAGCAGCCCGGGGTCGGGTCCCGCATACAATGAGCAGTTCTTC

clone_size: .
d_call: TRBD2
v_call: TRBV9
j_call: TRBJ2-1
cdr3_aa: CASSSRLALRHEQFF
cdr3_nt: TGTGCCAGCAGCTCCCGACTAGCCCTCCGCCATGAGCAGTTCTTC

clone_size: .
d_call: TRBD1
v_call: TRBV2
j_call: TRBJ2-7
cdr3_aa: CASSKGQPTYEQYF
cdr3_nt: TGTGCCAGCAGTAAGGGACAGCCCACCTACGAGCAGTACTTC

clone_size: .
d_call: .
v_call: TRBV6-5
j_call: TRBJ1-5
cdr3_aa: CASSYTRGGQPQHF
cdr3_nt: TGTGCCAGCAGTTACACAAGGGGGGGACAGCCCCAGCATTTT

clone_size: .
d_call: .
v_call: TRBV7-2
j_call: TRBJ1-6
cdr3_aa: CASGPVVNSPLHF
cdr3_nt: TGTGCCAGTGGCCCGGTCGTTAATTCACCCCTCCACTTT

clone_size: .
d_call: .
v_call: TRBV4-1
j_call: TRBJ1-6
cdr3_aa: CASSREGNGRNSPLHF
cdr3_nt: TGCGCCAGCAGCCGGGAAGGGAATGGGAGAAATTCACCCCTCCACTTT

clone_size: .
d_call: .
v_call: TRBV7-2
j_call: TRBJ1-4
cdr3_aa: CASSLAGGATNEKLFF
cdr3_nt: TGTGCCAGCAGCTTAGCCGGGGGGGCAACTAATGAAAAACTGTTTTTT

clone_size: .
d_call: .
v_call: TRBV9
j_call: TRBJ2-2
cdr3_aa: CASSVSVAGELFF
cdr3_nt: TGTGCCAGCAGCGTGTCCGTCGCCGGGGAGCTGTTTTTT

clone_size: .
d_call: .
v_call: TRBV21-1
j_call: TRBJ2-7
cdr3_aa: CASLTGEGSYEQYF
cdr3_nt: TGTGCCAGCCTTACGGGTGAGGGATCCTACGAGCAGTACTTC

clone_size: .
d_call: .
v_call: TRBV7-2
j_call: TRBJ2-4
cdr3_aa: CASTHDYGAKNIQYF
cdr3_nt: TGTGCCAGCACCCACGATTATGGGGCCAAAAACATTCAGTACTTC

clone_size: .
d_call: .
v_call: TRBV27
j_call: TRBJ2-4
cdr3_aa: CASSSGQVQANIQYF
cdr3_nt: TGTGCCAGCAGTTCTGGGCAGGTTCAAGCAAACATTCAGTACTTC

clone_size: once
d_call: TRBD1
v_call: TRBV28
j_call: TRBJ1-5
cdr3_aa: CASSPGGSYNQPQHF
cdr3_nt: TGTGCCAGCAGTCCAGGGGGATCCTACAATCAGCCCCAGCATTTT

clone_size: .
d_call: TRBD1
v_call: TRBV5-1
j_call: TRBJ1-1
cdr3_aa: CASSLPGGTEAFF
cdr3_nt: TGCGCCAGCAGCTTGCCAGGGGGCACTGAAGCTTTCTTT

clone_size: .
d_call: TRBD2
v_call: TRBV5-1
j_call: TRBJ2-3
cdr3_aa: CASSLLLAGAGTDTQYF
cdr3_nt: TGCGCCAGCAGCTTACTCCTAGCGGGAGCAGGTACAGATACGCAGTATTTT

clone_size: .
d_call: .
v_call: TRBV4-1
j_call: TRBJ1-5
cdr3_aa: CASSQEGDQPQHF
cdr3_nt: TGCGCCAGCAGCCAAGAGGGTGATCAGCCCCAGCATTTT

clone_size: .
d_call: .
v_call: TRBV19
j_call: TRBJ2-1
cdr3_aa: CASSRGGLNEQFF
cdr3_nt: TGTGCCAGTAGTAGGGGGGGGCTGAATGAGCAGTTCTTC

clone_size: .
d_call: .
v_call: TRBV7-6
j_call: TRBJ2-5
cdr3_aa: CASSLSHGGGQETQYF
cdr3_nt: TGTGCCAGCAGCTTGTCCCATGGTGGAGGCCAAGAGACCCAGTACTTC

clone_size: .
d_call: .
v_call: TRBV7-6
j_call: TRBJ1-3
cdr3_aa: CASSLEGSGNTIYF
cdr3_nt: TGTGCCAGCAGCTTAGAAGGGAGTGGAAACACCATATATTTT